A selection of T cell receptor beta chains follows, all from one sample in a study of control samples from healthy donors and cancer patients. The table came from immunoSEQ multiplex PCR; TCRdb's copy has only in-frame clones and leaves some out. This table holds 100,000 to 150,000 clones, over 80% found once. Sequencing used PBMCs. These receptor sequences come from a man older than 75 with head and neck cancer. Each CDR3 is given without its conserved first and last residue.

V	J	CDR3
TRBV3-1/TRBV3-2	TRBJ1-2	ASSQDGSGAYGYT
TRBV25-1	TRBJ2-7	ASGSFKVGGSYEQY
TRBV5-1	TRBJ2-3	ASSLGQGASTDTQY
TRBV3-1/TRBV3-2	TRBJ2-5	ASSHVTGVSQETQY
TRBV9	TRBJ1-2	ASSLRTGLSYGYT
TRBV5-4	TRBJ2-2	ASSLEYGELF
TRBV5-4	TRBJ1-1	ASSLDSNTEAF
TRBV30	TRBJ1-4	AWSALLPNEKLF
TRBV5-5	TRBJ2-3	ASSLFSLGGSTTDTQY
TRBV2	TRBJ2-1	ASPEDILKGNEQF
TRBV30	TRBJ2-5	AWTTRGETQY
TRBV18	TRBJ1-2	ASSPSSGKAQSYGYT
TRBV30	TRBJ1-4	AWTSAGVNEKLF
TRBV2	TRBJ2-5	ASSEVGTKYWETQY
TRBV6-5	TRBJ1-3	ASGLSGNTIY
TRBV5-8	TRBJ1-2	ASSPSGEHYGYT
TRBV6-5	TRBJ2-1	ASSLDRDRYNEQF
TRBV27	TRBJ1-5	ASSRDWTGGNQPQH
TRBV6-6	TRBJ2-7	ASSYPPDPEPYEQY
TRBV11-2	TRBJ1-2	ASSLRGTYGYT
TRBV6-6	TRBJ1-1	ASSTGPGTEAF
TRBV19	TRBJ1-1	ASSSTMRAF
TRBV5-6	TRBJ1-1	ASSPQTRNAEAF
TRBV6-2/TRBV6-3	TRBJ2-7	ASSYPTMDYEQY
TRBV19	TRBJ2-7	ASSTGRFYEQY
TRBV30	TRBJ1-3	AWSVLPFSGNTIY
TRBV9	TRBJ1-2	ASSGRVNYGYT
TRBV15	TRBJ2-1	ATSQTSSYNEQF
TRBV6-1	TRBJ1-1	ASSEGTLTEAF
TRBV6-5	TRBJ2-7	ASSQGTYEQY
TRBV15	TRBJ2-2	ATSRGKRAGLASGTGELF
TRBV6-5	TRBJ1-5	ASSYFGGDPNQPQH
TRBV5-1	TRBJ2-7	ASSLDQGRLGEQY
TRBV7-8	TRBJ2-7	ASSPAKPPYEQY
TRBV24-1	TRBJ2-2	ATSDPGFGELF
TRBV30	TRBJ2-1	AWSVVSEQF
TRBV9	TRBJ2-6	ASSVAGTGSSGANVLT